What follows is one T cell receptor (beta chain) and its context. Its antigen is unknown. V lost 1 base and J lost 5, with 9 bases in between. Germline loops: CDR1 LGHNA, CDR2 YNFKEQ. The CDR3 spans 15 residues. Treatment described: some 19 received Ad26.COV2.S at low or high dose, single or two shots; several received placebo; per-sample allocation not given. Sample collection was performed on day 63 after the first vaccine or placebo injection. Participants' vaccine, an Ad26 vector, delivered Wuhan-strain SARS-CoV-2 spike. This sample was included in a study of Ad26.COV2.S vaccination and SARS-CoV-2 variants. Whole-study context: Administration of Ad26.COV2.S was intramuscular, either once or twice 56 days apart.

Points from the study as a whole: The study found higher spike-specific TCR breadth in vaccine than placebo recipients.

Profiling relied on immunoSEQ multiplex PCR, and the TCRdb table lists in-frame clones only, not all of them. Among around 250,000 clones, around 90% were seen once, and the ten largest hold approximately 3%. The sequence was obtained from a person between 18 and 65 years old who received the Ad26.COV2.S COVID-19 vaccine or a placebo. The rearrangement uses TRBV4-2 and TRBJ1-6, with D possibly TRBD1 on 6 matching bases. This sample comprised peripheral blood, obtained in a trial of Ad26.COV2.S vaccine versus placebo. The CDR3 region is CASSQAQGNNSPLHF. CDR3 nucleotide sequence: TGTGCCAGCAGCCAAGCACAGGGAAATAATTCACCCCTCCACTTT.